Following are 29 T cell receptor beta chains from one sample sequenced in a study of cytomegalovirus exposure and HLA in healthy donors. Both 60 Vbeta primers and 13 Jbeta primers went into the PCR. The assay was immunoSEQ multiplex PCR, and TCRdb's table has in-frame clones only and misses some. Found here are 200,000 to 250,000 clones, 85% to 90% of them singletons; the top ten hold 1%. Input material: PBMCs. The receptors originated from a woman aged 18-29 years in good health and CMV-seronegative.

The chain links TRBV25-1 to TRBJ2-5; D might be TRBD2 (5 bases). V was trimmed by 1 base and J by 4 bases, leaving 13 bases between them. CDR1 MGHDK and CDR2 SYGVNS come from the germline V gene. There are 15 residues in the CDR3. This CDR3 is CASSESPGRGETQYF. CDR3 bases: TGTGCCAGCAGTGAATCCCCAGGCCGGGGAGAGACCCAGTACTTC. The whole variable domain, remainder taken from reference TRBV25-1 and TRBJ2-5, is EADIYQTPRYLVIGTGKKITLECSQTMGHDKMYWYQQDPGMELHLIHYSYGVNSTEKGDLSSESTVSRIRTEHFPLTLESARPSHTSQYLCASSESPGRGETQYFGPGTRLLVL.

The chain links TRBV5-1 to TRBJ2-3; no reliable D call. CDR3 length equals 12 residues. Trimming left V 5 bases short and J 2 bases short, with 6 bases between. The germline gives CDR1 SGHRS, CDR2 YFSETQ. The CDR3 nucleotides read TGCGCCAGCAGTAAAAACACAGATACGCAGTATTTT. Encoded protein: CASSKNTDTQYF. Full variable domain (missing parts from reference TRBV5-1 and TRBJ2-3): KAGVTQTPRYLIKTRGQQVTLSCSPISGHRSVSWYQQTPGQGLQFLFEYFSETQRNKGNFPGRFSGRQFSNSRSEMNVSTLELGDSALYLCASSKNTDTQYFGPGTRLTVL.

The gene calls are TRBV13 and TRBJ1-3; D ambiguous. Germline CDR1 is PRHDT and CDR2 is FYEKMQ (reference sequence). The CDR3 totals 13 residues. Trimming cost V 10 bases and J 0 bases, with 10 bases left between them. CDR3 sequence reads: CATDLGSGNTIYF. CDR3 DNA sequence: TGTGCCACAGACTTGGGCTCTGGAAACACCATATATTTT.

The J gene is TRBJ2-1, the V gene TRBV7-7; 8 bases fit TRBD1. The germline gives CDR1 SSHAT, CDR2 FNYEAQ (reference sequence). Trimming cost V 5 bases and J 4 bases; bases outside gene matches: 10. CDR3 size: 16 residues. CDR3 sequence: CASSVHSGTGYNEQFF. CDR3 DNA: TGTGCCAGCAGCGTACATTCCGGGACAGGTTACAATGAGCAGTTCTTC.

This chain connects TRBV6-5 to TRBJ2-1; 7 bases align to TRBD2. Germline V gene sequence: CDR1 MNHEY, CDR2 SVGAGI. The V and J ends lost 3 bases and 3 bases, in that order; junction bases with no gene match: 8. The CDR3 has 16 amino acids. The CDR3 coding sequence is TGTGCCAGCAGTTATTCCGCGGGGGAACTCTACAATGAGCAGTTCTTC. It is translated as CASSYSAGELYNEQFF.

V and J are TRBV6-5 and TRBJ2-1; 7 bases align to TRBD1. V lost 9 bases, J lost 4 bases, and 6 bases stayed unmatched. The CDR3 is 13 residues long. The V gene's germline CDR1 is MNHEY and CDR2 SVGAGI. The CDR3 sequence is CASSRDSYNEQFF. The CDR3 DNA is TGTGCCAGTTCACGGGACAGTTACAATGAGCAGTTCTTC.

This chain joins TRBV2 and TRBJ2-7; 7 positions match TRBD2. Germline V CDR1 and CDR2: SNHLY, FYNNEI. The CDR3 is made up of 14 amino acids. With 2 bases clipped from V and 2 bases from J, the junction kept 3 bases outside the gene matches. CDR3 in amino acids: CASSEWAGAYEQYF. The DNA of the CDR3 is TGTGCCAGCAGTGAATGGGCGGGAGCCTACGAGCAGTACTTC. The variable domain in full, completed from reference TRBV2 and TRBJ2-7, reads EPEVTQTPSHQVTQMGQEVILRCVPISNHLYFYWYRQILGQKVEFLVSFYNNEISEKSEIFDDQFSVERPDGSNFTLKIRSTKLEDSAMYFCASSEWAGAYEQYFGPGTRLTVT.

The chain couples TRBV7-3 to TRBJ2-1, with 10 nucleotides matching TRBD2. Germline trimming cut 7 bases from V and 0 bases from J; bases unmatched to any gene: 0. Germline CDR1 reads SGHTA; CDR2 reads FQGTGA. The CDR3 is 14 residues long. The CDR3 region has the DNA TGTGCCAGCACTAGCGGGAGCTCCTACAATGAGCAGTTCTTC. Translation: CASTSGSSYNEQFF.

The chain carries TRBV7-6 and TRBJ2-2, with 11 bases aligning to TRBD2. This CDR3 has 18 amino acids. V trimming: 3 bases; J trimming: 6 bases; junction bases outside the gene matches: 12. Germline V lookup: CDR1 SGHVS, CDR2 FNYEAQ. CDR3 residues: CASSFFSGGASVSGELFF. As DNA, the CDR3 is TGTGCCAGCAGCTTTTTTAGCGGGGGGGCGTCGGTATCCGGGGAGCTGTTTTTT.

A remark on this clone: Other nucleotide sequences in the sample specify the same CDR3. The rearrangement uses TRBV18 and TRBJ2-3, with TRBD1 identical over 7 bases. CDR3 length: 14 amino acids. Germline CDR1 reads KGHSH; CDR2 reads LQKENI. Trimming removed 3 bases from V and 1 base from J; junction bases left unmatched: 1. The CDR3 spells CASSPGQGTDTQYF. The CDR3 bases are TGTGCCAGCTCACCTGGACAGGGCACAGATACGCAGTATTTT.

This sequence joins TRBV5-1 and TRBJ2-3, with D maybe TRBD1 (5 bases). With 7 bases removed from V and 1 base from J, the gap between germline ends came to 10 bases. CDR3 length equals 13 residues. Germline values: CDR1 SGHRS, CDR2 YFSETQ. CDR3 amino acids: CASGLTGTDTQYF. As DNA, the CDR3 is TGCGCCAGCGGTCTGACAGGCACAGATACGCAGTATTTT.

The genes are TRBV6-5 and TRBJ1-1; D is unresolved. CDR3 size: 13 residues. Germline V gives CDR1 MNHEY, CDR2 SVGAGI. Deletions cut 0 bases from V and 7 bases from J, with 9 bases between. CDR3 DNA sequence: TGTGCCAGCAGTTACTCACCCAGATTTGAAGCTTTCTTT. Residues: CASSYSPRFEAFF.

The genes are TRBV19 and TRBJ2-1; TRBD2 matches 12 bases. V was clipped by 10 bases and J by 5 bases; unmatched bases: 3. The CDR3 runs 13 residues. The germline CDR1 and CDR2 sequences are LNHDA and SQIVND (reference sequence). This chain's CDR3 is CATLAGGHNEQFF. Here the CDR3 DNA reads TGTGCCACACTAGCGGGGGGACACAATGAGCAGTTCTTC.

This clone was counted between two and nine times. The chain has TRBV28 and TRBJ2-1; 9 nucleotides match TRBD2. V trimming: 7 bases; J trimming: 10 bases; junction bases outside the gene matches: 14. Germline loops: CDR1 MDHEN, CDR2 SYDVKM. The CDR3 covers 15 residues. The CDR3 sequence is CASIPPGLAVREQFF. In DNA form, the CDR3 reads TGTGCCAGCATCCCTCCGGGACTAGCCGTTCGCGAGCAGTTCTTC.

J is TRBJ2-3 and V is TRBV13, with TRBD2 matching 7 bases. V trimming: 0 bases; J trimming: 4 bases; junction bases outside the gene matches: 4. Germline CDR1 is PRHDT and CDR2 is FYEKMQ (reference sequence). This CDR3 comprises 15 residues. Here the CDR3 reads CASSLGSGGADTQYF. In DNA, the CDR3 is TGTGCCAGCAGCTTAGGGTCGGGAGGTGCAGATACGCAGTATTTT.

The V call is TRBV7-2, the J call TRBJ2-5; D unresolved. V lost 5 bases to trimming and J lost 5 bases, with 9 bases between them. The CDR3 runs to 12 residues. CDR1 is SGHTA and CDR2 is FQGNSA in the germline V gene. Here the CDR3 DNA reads TGTGCCAGCAGCAACCGCCGGGAGACCCAGTACTTC. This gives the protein CASSNRRETQYF.

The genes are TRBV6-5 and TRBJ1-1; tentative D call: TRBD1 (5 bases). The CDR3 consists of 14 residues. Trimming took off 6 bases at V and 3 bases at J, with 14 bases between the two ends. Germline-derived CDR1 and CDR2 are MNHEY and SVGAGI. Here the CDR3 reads CASRDVTDDTEAFF. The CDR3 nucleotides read TGTGCCAGCAGGGATGTGACAGACGACACTGAAGCTTTCTTT.

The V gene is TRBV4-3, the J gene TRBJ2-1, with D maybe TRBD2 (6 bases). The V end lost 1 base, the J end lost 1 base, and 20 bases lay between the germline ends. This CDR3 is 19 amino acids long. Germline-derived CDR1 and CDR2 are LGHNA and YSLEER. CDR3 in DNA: TGCGCCAGCAGCCAAGGCCCCCGAAACAGCCGGGGGTCCTACAATGAGCAGTTCTTC. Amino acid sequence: CASSQGPRNSRGSYNEQFF.

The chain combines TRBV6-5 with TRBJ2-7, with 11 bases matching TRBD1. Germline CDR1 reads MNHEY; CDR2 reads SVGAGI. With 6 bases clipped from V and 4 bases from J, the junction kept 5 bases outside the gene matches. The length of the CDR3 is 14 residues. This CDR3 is CASSRDRGFYEQYF. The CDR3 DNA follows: TGTGCCAGCAGCCGGGACAGGGGGTTTTACGAGCAGTACTTC.

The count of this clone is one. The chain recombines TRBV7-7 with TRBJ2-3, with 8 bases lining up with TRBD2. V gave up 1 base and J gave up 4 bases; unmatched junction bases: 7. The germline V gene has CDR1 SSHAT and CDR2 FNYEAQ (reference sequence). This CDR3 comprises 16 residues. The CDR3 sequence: CASSLEAGEKADTQYF. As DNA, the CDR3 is TGTGCCAGCAGCTTAGAAGCGGGAGAGAAAGCAGATACGCAGTATTTT.

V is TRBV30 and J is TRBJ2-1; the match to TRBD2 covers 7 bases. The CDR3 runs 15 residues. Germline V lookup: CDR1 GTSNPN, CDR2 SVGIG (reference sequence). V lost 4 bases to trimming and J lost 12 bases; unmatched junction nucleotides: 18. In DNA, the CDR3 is TGTGCCTGGATCGGGGCAGCGGGACTGACCCGCCTGCAGTTCTTC. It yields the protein CAWIGAAGLTRLQFF.

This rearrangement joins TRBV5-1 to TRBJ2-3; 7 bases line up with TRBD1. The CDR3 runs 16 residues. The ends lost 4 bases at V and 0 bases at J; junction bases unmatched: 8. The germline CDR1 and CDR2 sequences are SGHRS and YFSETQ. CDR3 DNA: TGCGCCAGCAGCGGGGGACAGACCTCAAGCACAGATACGCAGTATTTT. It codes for CASSGGQTSSTDTQYF.

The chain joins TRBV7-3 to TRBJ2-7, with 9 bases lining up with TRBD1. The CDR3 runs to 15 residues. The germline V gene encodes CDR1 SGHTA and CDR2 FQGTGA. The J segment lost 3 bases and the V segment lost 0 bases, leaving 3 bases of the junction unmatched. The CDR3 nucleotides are TGTGCCAGCAGCTTAACGTCGGGACAGGGCTACGAGCAGTACTTC. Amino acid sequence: CASSLTSGQGYEQYF.

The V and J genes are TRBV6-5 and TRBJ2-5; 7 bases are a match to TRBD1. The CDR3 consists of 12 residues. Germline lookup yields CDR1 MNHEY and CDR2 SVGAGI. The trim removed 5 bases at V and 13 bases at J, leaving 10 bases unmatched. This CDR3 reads CASSQGQSGTYF. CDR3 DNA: TGTGCCAGCAGTCAGGGACAGAGCGGAACGTACTTC.

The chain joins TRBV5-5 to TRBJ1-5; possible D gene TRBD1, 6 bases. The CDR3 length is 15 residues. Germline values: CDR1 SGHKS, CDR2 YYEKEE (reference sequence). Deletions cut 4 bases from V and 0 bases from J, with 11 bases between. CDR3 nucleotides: TGTGCCAGCAGCCCTACAGGGTATAGCAATCAGCCCCAGCATTTT. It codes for CASSPTGYSNQPQHF.

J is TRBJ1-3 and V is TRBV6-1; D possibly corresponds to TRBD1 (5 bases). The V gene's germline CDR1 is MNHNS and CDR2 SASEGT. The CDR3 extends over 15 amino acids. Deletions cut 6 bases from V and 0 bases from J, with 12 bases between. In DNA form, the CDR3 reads TGTGCCAGCAGACTACAGGTGGACTCTGGAAACACCATATATTTT. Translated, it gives CASRLQVDSGNTIYF.

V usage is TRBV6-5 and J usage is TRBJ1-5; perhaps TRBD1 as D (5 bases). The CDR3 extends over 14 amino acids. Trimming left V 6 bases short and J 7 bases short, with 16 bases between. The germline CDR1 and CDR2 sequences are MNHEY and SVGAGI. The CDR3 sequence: CASRGLGAGQPQHF. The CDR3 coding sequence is TGTGCCAGCAGGGGGTTAGGGGCAGGGCAGCCCCAGCATTTT.

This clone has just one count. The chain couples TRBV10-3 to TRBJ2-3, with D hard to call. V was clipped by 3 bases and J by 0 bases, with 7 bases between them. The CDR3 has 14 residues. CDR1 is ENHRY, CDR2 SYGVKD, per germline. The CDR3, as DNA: TGTGCCATCAGTGATGTTACTAGCACAGATACGCAGTATTTT. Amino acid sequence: CAISDVTSTDTQYF.

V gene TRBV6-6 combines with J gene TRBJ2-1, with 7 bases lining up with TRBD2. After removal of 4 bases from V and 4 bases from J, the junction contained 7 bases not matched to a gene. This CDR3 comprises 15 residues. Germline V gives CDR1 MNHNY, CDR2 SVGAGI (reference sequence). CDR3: CASSFSGLGYNEQFF. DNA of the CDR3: TGTGCCAGCAGTTTTAGCGGGTTGGGGTACAATGAGCAGTTCTTC.